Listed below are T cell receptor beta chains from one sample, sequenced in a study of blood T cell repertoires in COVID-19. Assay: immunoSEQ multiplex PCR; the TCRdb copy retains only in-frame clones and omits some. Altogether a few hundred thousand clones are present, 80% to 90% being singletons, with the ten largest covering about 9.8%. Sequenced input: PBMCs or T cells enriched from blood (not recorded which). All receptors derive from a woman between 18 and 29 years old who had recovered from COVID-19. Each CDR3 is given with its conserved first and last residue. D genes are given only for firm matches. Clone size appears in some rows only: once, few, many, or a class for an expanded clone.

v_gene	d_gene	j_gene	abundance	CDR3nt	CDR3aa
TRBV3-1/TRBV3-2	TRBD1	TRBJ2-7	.	TGTGCCAGCAGCGCCCGACAGGGATGGTACGAGCAGTACTTC	CASSARQGWYEQYF
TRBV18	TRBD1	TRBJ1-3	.	TGTGCCAGCTCCAAGGGACAGGTCGACTCTGGAAACACCATATATTTT	CASSKGQVDSGNTIYF
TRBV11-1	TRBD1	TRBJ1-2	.	TGTGCCAGCAGTCCCGACAGGGATCTATATGGCTACACCTTC	CASSPDRDLYGYTF
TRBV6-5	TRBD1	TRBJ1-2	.	TGTGCCAGCAGCCGGGACAGCAACTATGGCTACACCTTC	CASSRDSNYGYTF
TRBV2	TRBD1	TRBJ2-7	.	TGTGCCAGCACCGACCCGGGACAGGTGAATTACGAGCAGTACTTC	CASTDPGQVNYEQYF
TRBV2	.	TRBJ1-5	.	TGTGCCAGTAGGGGTACCTCGGCCCAGCATTTT	CASRGTSAQHF
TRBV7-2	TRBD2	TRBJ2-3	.	TGTGCCAGCAGCAAACACCGACTAGCGGGGGTAGATACGCAGTATTTT	CASSKHRLAGVDTQYF
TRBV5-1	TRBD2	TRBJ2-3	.	TGCGCCAGCAGCTTGGTTAGCGGGAGTTCGGCAGATACGCAGTATTTT	CASSLVSGSSADTQYF
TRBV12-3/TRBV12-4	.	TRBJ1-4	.	TGTGCCAGCAGCACAACTAATGAAAAACTGTTTTTT	CASSTTNEKLFF
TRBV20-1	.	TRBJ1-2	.	TGCAGTGCTAGTGGGCAGGGGCCCTTCGAGGAGGATGGCTACACCTTC	CSASGQGPFEEDGYTF
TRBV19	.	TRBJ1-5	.	TGTGCCAGTAACACAGGTTCACAGCCCCAGCATTTT	CASNTGSQPQHF
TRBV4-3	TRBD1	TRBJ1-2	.	TGCGCCAGCAGCCAAGATAACAGGGGGCATGGCTACACCTTC	CASSQDNRGHGYTF
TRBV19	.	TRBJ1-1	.	TGTGCCAGTAGTATAAAGCGTACCAGACTGAACACTGAAGCTTTCTTT	CASSIKRTRLNTEAFF
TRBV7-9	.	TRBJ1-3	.	TGTGCCAGCAGCTCATCCGGGACATTCGGAAACACCATATATTTT	CASSSSGTFGNTIYF
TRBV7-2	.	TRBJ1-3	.	TGTGCCAGCAGCTTAGGCGGAGGAAACACCATATATTTT	CASSLGGGNTIYF
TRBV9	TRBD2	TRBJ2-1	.	TGTGCCAGCAGCTCGGCAGGACTAGCGGGAGCCTCAAGCTCCTACAATGAGCAGTTCTTC	CASSSAGLAGASSSYNEQFF
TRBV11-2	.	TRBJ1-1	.	TGTGCCAGCAGCTTAGTGACAGACACTGAAGCTTTCTTT	CASSLVTDTEAFF
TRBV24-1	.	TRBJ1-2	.	TGTGCCACCAGTGACCCCGGGGGGAGGGGCGATGGCTACACCTTC	CATSDPGGRGDGYTF
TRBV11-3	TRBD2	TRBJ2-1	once	TGTGCCAGCAGCTTAGATCGTAGCGGGGTATATGAGCAGTTCTTC	CASSLDRSGVYEQFF
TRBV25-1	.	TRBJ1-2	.	TGTGCCAGCAGTGAATCGGCTAACTATGGCTACACCTTC	CASSESANYGYTF
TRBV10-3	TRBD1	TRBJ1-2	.	TGTGCCATCAGGGGGACAGGGATCGCTAACTATGGCTACACCTTC	CAIRGTGIANYGYTF
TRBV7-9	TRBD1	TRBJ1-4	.	TGTGCCAGCAGCTTAGTGACAGGGGATGAAAAACTGTTTTTT	CASSLVTGDEKLFF
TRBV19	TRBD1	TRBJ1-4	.	TGTGCCAGTAGTTGGACAGGGGTCTTCGAAAAACTGTTTTTT	CASSWTGVFEKLFF
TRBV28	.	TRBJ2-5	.	TGTGCCAGCACCAATGGAGGACTGCGCCAAGAGACCCAGTACTTC	CASTNGGLRQETQYF
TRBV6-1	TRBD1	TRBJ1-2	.	TGTGCCAGCAGTGAACGGGCAGGGGGCGTGGGTGGCTACACCTTC	CASSERAGGVGGYTF
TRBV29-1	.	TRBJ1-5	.	TGCAGCGTCGTCCCAGGCGGGGGCGAGGGTCAGCCCCAGCATTTT	CSVVPGGGEGQPQHF
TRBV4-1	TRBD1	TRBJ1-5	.	TGCGCCAGCAGCCGAGAACCCGGGACAGGCTTCTATAATCAGCCCCAGCATTTT	CASSREPGTGFYNQPQHF
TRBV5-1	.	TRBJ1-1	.	TGCGCCAGCAGCCCGCCTTCGACAGTAACTGAAGCTTTCTTT	CASSPPSTVTEAFF
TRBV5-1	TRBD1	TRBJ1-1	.	TGCGCCAGCAGCATAGCGGGTGTGCCAGGGGGCACGGGTGAAGCTTTCTTT	CASSIAGVPGGTGEAFF
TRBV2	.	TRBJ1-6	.	TGTGCCAGCGGCCAGGGTACCCAGGGAAGGGGATCTAATTCACCCCTCCACTTT	CASGQGTQGRGSNSPLHF
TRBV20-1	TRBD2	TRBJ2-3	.	TGCAGTGCTAGTCGGACTAGCGGGAGCCAGACGCAGTATTTT	CSASRTSGSQTQYF
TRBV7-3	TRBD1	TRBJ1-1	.	TGTGCCAGCAGCTCAGACCCACAGGGGAGGGCTTTCTTT	CASSSDPQGRAFF
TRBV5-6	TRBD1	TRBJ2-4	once	TGTGCCAGCAGCTTGTTTCAGGGGGACATTCAGTACTTC	CASSLFQGDIQYF
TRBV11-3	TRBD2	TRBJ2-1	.	TGTGCCAGCAGCTTAGATCCTAGCGGGGAGTTCAATGAGCAGTTCTTC	CASSLDPSGEFNEQFF
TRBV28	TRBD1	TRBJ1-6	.	TGTGCCAGCAGTCCAGGGGGCTATAATTCACCCCTCCACTTT	CASSPGGYNSPLHF
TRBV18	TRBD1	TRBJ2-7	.	TGTGCCAGCTCGCCACAGGGGGACAACTACGAGCAGTACTTC	CASSPQGDNYEQYF
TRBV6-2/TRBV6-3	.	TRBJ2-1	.	TGTGCCAGCAGTCTGAGGGTTGGATACAATGAGCAGTTCTTC	CASSLRVGYNEQFF
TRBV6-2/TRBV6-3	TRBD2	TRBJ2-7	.	TGTGCCAGCAGTTTTAAGCTAGCGGGAGCACTAAACGAGCAGTACTTC	CASSFKLAGALNEQYF
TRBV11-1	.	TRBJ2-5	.	TGTGCCAGCAGCTTCTCTTTGAGGGAGACCCAGTACTTC	CASSFSLRETQYF
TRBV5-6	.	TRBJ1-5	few	TGTGCCAGCAGCTTGCAGTCCCTAGATTATCAGCCCCAGCATTTT	CASSLQSLDYQPQHF
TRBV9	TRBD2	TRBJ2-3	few	TGTGCCAGCAGCGTCCCGGGACTAGGGCGCGGGCCAGAATTT	CASSVPGLGRGPEF
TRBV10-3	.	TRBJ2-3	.	TGTGCCATACTCAGGGGCAGCACAGATACGCAGTATTTT	CAILRGSTDTQYF
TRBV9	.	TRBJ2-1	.	TGTGCCAGCAGCTATGACAATGAGCAGTTCTTC	CASSYDNEQFF
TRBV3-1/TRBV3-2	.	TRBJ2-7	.	TGTGCCAGCAGCCATGGCCAGGGGTCCTTCGAGCAGTACTTC	CASSHGQGSFEQYF
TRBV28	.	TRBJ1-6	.	TGTGCCAGCGAACCGCCTAGAACCTATTCACCCCTCCACTTT	CASEPPRTYSPLHF
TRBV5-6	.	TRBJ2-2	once	TGTGCCAGCAGCTTGGTGGCAGGGGAAGTCGGGGAGCTGTTTTTT	CASSLVAGEVGELFF
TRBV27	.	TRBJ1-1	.	TGTGCCAGCGGAGGGTTTGAAGCTTTCTTT	CASGGFEAFF
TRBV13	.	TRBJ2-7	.	TGTGCCAGCAGCTACGACAAGTCTCGCGAGCAGTACTTC	CASSYDKSREQYF
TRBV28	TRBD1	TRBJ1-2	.	TGTGCCAGCAGTCTAATAGCAGGGGGCCGGGGCTACACCTTC	CASSLIAGGRGYTF
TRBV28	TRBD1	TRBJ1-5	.	TGTGCCAGCTCGGACGCTCGGGGGGGACAGTATCAGCCCCAGCATTTT	CASSDARGGQYQPQHF